This T cell receptor beta chain was observed in a study of PD-1 blockade in classical Hodgkin lymphoma. Study-wide background: A 3 mg/kg intravenous dose of nivolumab was received by patients every 2 weeks.

The study, taken as a whole, reports: Baseline diversity was lower in partial responders and progressors than complete responders. Unlike CD8+ TCR diversity, which did not rise significantly by C4D1, CD4+ TCR diversity did. It was reported that newly diagnosed patients had less baseline TCR diversity than healthy donors.

Points on this clone: Its antigen is undetermined.

Exposure to brentuximab vedotin varied, and each patient had relapsed following autologous stem cell transplantation. The V gene's germline CDR1 is KGHSH and CDR2 LQKENI. V was shortened by 6 bases and J by 7 bases, with 18 bases between the two germline ends. The CDR3 length is 14 residues. Clones were sequenced by immunoSEQ multiplex PCR, and TCRdb holds only the in-frame ones, with some missing. The repertoire holds about 1,800 clones, with 75% to 85% as singletons. The sequence was collected from a human donor with classical Hodgkin lymphoma. The sample consisted of peripheral blood mononuclear cells (PBMCs), taken at baseline. V and J are TRBV18 and TRBJ1-1; D not certain. The CDR3 nucleotides are TGTGCCAGCTCTCCGACACGAGCGGGAATTGAAGCTTTCTTT. Residues: CASSPTRAGIEAFF.